This T cell receptor beta chain was recorded in a study of T cells after yellow fever vaccination. Study-wide points: When the response was secondary, it was weaker but reached its peak faster, day 5 versus 15. Primary-vaccination clones mostly resurfaced post-booster (just under 98% CD4, approximately 89% CD8).

TCRdb re-derived calls from the 5' RACE reads in MiXCR, one entry per CDR3 protein. This table has a few hundred thousand distinct CDR3 sequences, 8.5% to 9% appearing once. The CDR3 runs to 16 residues. Germline assignment: CDR1 SQVTM and CDR2 ANQGSEA. Trimming removed 6 bases from V and 0 bases from J, with 15 bases in between. This clonotype was counted ten times or more. Its antigen is undetermined. The TCR was taken from a man aged 18 to 30 who received the YFV17D yellow fever vaccine. This chain links TRBV29-1 with TRBJ2-6; D is perhaps TRBD2 (5 bases). The specimen was PBMCs, collected on the day of the first yellow fever vaccination. CDR3 DNA sequence: TGCAGCGTACCCCGGACGGGAAACTCTGGGGCCAACGTCCTGACTTTC. This translates into CSVPRTGNSGANVLTF.